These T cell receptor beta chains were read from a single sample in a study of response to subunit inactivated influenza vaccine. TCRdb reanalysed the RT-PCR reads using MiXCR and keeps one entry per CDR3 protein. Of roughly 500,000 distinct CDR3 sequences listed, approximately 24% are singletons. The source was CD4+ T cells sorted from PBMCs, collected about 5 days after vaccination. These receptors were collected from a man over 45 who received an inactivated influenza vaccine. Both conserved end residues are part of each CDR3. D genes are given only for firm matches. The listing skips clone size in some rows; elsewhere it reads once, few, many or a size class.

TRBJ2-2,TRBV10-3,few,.,CAISELVNTGELFF,TGTGCCATCAGTGAGCTAGTAAACACCGGGGAGCTGTTTTTT
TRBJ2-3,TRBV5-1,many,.,CASRPLLRTDTQYF,TGCGCCAGCAGGCCCCTTCTCCGCACAGATACGCAGTATTTT
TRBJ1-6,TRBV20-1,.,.,CSARSDFNSPLHF,TGCAGTGCTAGGTCGGACTTCAATTCACCCCTCCACTTT
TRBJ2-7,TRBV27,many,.,CASSLGGPGPYEQYF,TGTGCCAGCAGTTTGGGCGGGCCTGGACCCTACGAGCAGTACTTC
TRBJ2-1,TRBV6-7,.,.,CASSGNTSNEQFF,TGTGCCAGCAGTGGGAATACTAGCAATGAGCAGTTCTTC
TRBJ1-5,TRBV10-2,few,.,CASSGAGVGNQPQHF,TGCGCCAGCAGCGGCGCAGGGGTGGGCAATCAGCCCCAGCATTTT
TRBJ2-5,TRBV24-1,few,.,CATSASGFGETQYF,TGTGCCACCAGTGCTTCGGGGTTCGGAGAGACCCAGTACTTC
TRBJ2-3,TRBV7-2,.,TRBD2,CASSLVLLAGRTDTQYF,TGTGCCAGCAGCTTAGTGTTACTAGCGGGCCGCACAGATACGCAGTATTTT
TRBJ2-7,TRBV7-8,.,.,CASSHPGHAYEQYF,TGTGCCAGCAGCCACCCCGGGCACGCCTACGAGCAGTACTTC
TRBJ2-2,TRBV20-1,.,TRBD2,CSAPTFRGDGELFF,TGCAGTGCGCCCACTTTCCGGGGGGACGGGGAGCTGTTTTTT
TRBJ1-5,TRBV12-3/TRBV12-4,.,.,CASTTLGNQPQHF,TGTGCCAGCACCACTTTGGGCAATCAGCCCCAGCATTTT